The T cell receptor beta chain described here comes from a study of T cells in localized non-small cell lung cancer. Findings and caveats of the study: Longer overall survival associated with higher blood T cell density; shorter survival with higher adjacent-lung clonality.

To note about this clone: Its target is unknown.

Here immunoSEQ multiplex PCR was the method, and the copy in TCRdb shows in-frame clones only, minus some. This table holds 25,000 to 35,000 clones, 90% found once. This TCR derives from a woman aged 40 to 75 with stage I lung adenocarcinoma. This specimen was peripheral blood, taken before any cancer treatment.

The CDR3, as DNA: TGTGCCAGCAGCTTGAGACAGGTCCCTAGCGGCTATGGCTACACCTTC. Its translation is CASSLRQVPSGYGYTF. The chain recombines TRBV5-4 with TRBJ1-2, with D possibly TRBD1 on 6 matching bases. CDR3 length equals 16 residues. Deletions cut 1 base from V and 4 bases from J, with 17 bases between. CDR1 SGHNT and CDR2 YYREEE come from the germline V gene (reference sequence).